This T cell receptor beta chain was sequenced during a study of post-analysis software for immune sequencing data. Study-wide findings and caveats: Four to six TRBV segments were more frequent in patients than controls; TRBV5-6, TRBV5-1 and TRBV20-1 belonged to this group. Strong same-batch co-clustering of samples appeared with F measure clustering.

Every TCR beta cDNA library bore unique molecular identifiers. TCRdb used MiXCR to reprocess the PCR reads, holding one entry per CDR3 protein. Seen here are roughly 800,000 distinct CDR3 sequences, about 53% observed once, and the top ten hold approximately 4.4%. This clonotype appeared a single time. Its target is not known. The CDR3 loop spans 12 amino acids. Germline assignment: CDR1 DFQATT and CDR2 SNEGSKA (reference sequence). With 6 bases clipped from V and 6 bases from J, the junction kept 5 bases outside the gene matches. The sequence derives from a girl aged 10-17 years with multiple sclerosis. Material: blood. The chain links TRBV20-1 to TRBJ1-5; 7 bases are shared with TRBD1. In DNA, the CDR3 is TGCAGTGCCCAGGGGGGGGCTCAGCCCCAGCATTTT. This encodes CSAQGGAQPQHF.